This TCR beta chain was sequenced for a study of Ad26.COV2.S vaccination and SARS-CoV-2 variants. Whole-study context: Donor got 5x10^10 or 1x10^11 viral particles of Ad26.COV2.S.

Assay used: immunoSEQ multiplex PCR; TCRdb lists only in-frame clones, some missing. The repertoire includes under 550,000 clones, 90% of them detected once, and 12% sits in the top ten. Treatment meaning: about 20 received Ad26.COV2.S at low or high dose, single or two shots; roughly 5 received placebo; per-sample allocation not given. Each sample was drawn 63 days after the first injection (of vaccine or placebo). This adult donor, from Boston, was 18-55 years old. This receptor was obtained from a person aged 18-60 years who received the Ad26.COV2.S COVID-19 vaccine or a placebo. Sequenced here: peripheral blood, sampled in a trial of Ad26.COV2.S vaccine versus placebo.

This chain's CDR3 is CASSPFDTATNEKLFF. In DNA, the CDR3 is TGTGCCAGCTCACCGTTCGACACCGCAACTAATGAAAAACTGTTTTTT. The chain employs TRBV18 and TRBJ1-4; D is unclear. This CDR3 region has 16 residues. Germline V gene lookup returns CDR1 KGHSH and CDR2 LQKENI. V dropped 3 bases and J dropped 0 bases, with 11 bases sitting between them.